This T cell receptor (beta chain) was identified during a study of shared clonotypes between healthy human individuals. Study conclusions and caveats: On the whole, naive subsets had larger estimated richness than memory subsets had. The diversity represented, both genetic and in exposure history, was limited by few donors. Despite large depth, rarefaction showed incomplete sorted-subset sequencing.

Worth noting for this clone: Its specificity is unknown.

Original processing notes: In the immunoSEQ data, sequences were junction-only and lacked quality scores, so filtering differed. TCRdb keeps only in-frame clones here, not all; method: immunoSEQ multiplex PCR. The DNA gave D and trimming, while V, J and clone size come from that table. The sample lists 300,000 or so clones, around two thirds occurring once. CDR3 length equals 12 residues. CDR1 and CDR2 (germline): SEHNR, FQNEAQ (reference sequence). Trimming shortened V by 7 bases and J by 4 bases, and 8 bases separated the two germline ends. Sample: memory CD4+ T cells sorted from blood. Specified subset: CD45RA-negative fraction. This clonotype was sampled from a man aged 30 to 39 in good health. This chain joins TRBV7-9 and TRBJ1-5; D perhaps matches TRBD1 (6 bases). The CDR3 is CASTRGNQPQHF. CDR3 DNA sequence: TGTGCCAGCACGAGGGGGAATCAGCCCCAGCATTTT.